This TCR beta chain was captured by sequencing in a study of T cell repertoires in cytomegalovirus infection. The CDR3 sequence is 14 residues long. The V segment lost 5 bases and the J segment 5 bases; nucleotides outside the gene matches: 8. Germline V gives CDR1 SGHVS, CDR2 FQNEAQ. TCRdb re-called the reads through MiXCR, storing one row per CDR3 protein. The sample has approximately 590,000 distinct CDR3 sequences, around 40% seen once. As concerns this clonotype: Its cognate antigen is unknown.

The J gene is TRBJ1-1, the V gene TRBV7-8, with 7 bases aligning to TRBD1. Sample: cultured PBMCs, taken from culture after CMV antigen stimulation. The source is a human donor in good health (CMV status not recorded). Some clones in this sample may be carry-over from other donors' samples. CDR3 residues: CASSPTGAGTEAFF. The CDR3 DNA reads as TGTGCCAGCAGCCCCACAGGGGCTGGGACTGAAGCTTTCTTT.